The next 18 T cell receptor beta chains were all read from a single sample in a study of CD8+ T cells in alopecia areata. Following RNA extraction, reverse transcription yielded cDNA that acted as the sequencing template. Data came from immunoSEQ multiplex PCR; TCRdb stores just in-frame clones and leaves some out. Here the sample spans roughly 200,000 clones, approximately 62% being singletons. The source was CD4+ T cells sorted from blood, collected at week 0. Receptor source: a human donor with alopecia areata.

In this sample, this clone turned up many times. The rearrangement links TRBV19 to TRBJ1-4; unclear D gene. V shed 3 bases and J shed 0 bases, with 11 bases lying between them. CDR1 and CDR2 (germline): LNHDA, SQIVND (reference sequence). The CDR3 contains 16 residues. In DNA, the CDR3 is TGTGCCAGTAGTATGCGAGGCCGAACAACTAATGAAAAACTGTTTTTT. This encodes CASSMRGRTTNEKLFF. The complete variable domain, with remaining parts taken from reference TRBV19 and TRBJ1-4, reads DGGITQSPKYLFRKEGQNVTLSCEQNLNHDAMYWYRQDPGQGLRLIYYSQIVNDFQKGDIAEGYSVSREKKESFPLTVTSAQKNPTAFYLCASSMRGRTTNEKLFFGSGTQLSVL.

This clone was observed once. The chain is built from TRBV30 and TRBJ1-2; TRBD1 aligns across 8 bases. J gave up 5 bases and V 5 bases, and 16 bases lay outside the gene matches. CDR1 and CDR2 (germline): GTSNPN, SVGIG (reference sequence). The CDR3 is 16 amino acids. The DNA for the CDR3 is TGTGCCTGGTCATTCACCCGACAGGGGAGGGGGTATGGCTACACCTTC. Translated, it gives CAWSFTRQGRGYGYTF. Combining the CDR3 with reference TRBV30 and TRBJ1-2 gives the whole variable domain SQTIHQWPATLVQPVGSPLSLECTVEGTSNPNLYWYRQAAGRGLQLLFYSVGIGQISSEVPQNLSASRPQDRQFILSSKKLLLSDSGFYLCAWSFTRQGRGYGYTFGSGTRLTVV.

The chain carries TRBV30 and TRBJ1-2; D is unresolved. Deletions cut 3 bases from V and 9 bases from J, with 14 bases between. Germline values: CDR1 GTSNPN, CDR2 SVGIG (reference sequence). This CDR3 is 12 amino acids long. The CDR3 DNA reads TGTGCCTGGAGCGTCTCCACAGCGAGCTACACCTTC. Residues: CAWSVSTASYTF.

This chain links TRBV27 with TRBJ2-7; D perhaps matches TRBD2 (5 bases). CDR1 and CDR2 (germline): MNHEY, SMNVEV (reference sequence). The CDR3 is 17 residues long. V lost 7 bases and J lost 0, with 22 bases in between. Here the CDR3 DNA reads TGTGCCAGCAATCCTCTCGGGTGGACGGGGAGCTCCTACGAGCAGTACTTC. Amino acid sequence: CASNPLGWTGSSYEQYF.

This clone was detected a few times. CDR3 region: CASSFGFEQYF. CDR3 in DNA: TGTGCCAGCAGCTTTGGGTTCGAGCAGTACTTC. The gene calls are TRBV7-2 and TRBJ2-7; the D is unclear. CDR3 length: 11 amino acids. Germline CDR1 SGHTA, CDR2 FQGNSA. The V gene lost 3 bases and the J gene lost 6 bases, with 6 bases spanning the gap.

V usage is TRBV4-3 and J usage is TRBJ2-1, with D hard to call. The V gene lost 0 bases and the J gene lost 5 bases, with 5 bases spanning the gap. The CDR3 has 13 amino acids. Germline V gives CDR1 LGHNA, CDR2 YSLEER. CDR3 in DNA: TGCGCCAGCAGCCAAGACAGAAACAATGAGCAGTTCTTC. It codes for CASSQDRNNEQFF.

The chain employs TRBV7-2 and TRBJ2-3, with D perhaps matching TRBD2 (6 bases). The CDR3 runs 15 residues. Trimming left V 1 base short and J 6 bases short, with 14 bases between. Germline loops: CDR1 SGHTA, CDR2 FQGNSA. CDR3 amino acids: CASSLEGLGTDTQYF. As DNA, the CDR3 is TGTGCCAGCAGCTTAGAGGGACTGGGGACGGATACGCAGTATTTT.

J is TRBJ2-4 and V is TRBV19; 8 bases line up with TRBD1. The CDR3 is 14 amino acids. The germline V gene has CDR1 LNHDA and CDR2 SQIVND (reference sequence). After removal of 5 bases from V and 7 bases from J, the junction contained 7 bases not matched to a gene. DNA for the CDR3: TGTGCCAGTAGTCTCGCAGGGGGCAAGAACATTCAGTACTTC. Translating it yields CASSLAGGKNIQYF.

V and J are TRBV29-1 and TRBJ1-1; possible D gene TRBD1, 6 bases. The CDR3 is 14 residues long. V lost 7 bases, J lost 2 bases, and 17 bases lay in between. Germline values: CDR1 SQVTM, CDR2 ANQGSEA. The CDR3 sequence: CSAEGGGGNTEAFF. CDR3 sequence (DNA): TGCAGCGCCGAGGGAGGAGGGGGAAACACTGAAGCTTTCTTT.

J is TRBJ1-1 and V is TRBV29-1; perhaps TRBD1 as D (5 bases). V was shortened by 8 bases and J by 5 bases, with 21 bases between the two germline ends. CDR3 size: 14 residues. Germline CDR1 SQVTM, CDR2 ANQGSEA. DNA for the CDR3: TGCAGCACCTTATGGATAGGGGTAGGGACTGAAGCTTTCTTT. Its translation: CSTLWIGVGTEAFF.

This clone was recorded only once. This chain joins TRBV30 and TRBJ1-2, with 7 nucleotides matching TRBD1. The CDR3 loop spans 13 amino acids. Germline values: CDR1 GTSNPN, CDR2 SVGIG (reference sequence). The V segment lost 1 base and the J segment 8 bases; nucleotides outside the gene matches: 7. The CDR3 spells CAWSANTGVGYTF. The CDR3 DNA sequence: TGTGCCTGGAGTGCCAACACAGGGGTGGGCTACACCTTC.

The count of this clone is one. The chain links TRBV12-5 to TRBJ1-2; possibly TRBD1 for D (5 bases). Per germline, CDR1 LGHNT and CDR2 FRNRAP. The length of the CDR3 is 13 residues. V was trimmed by 3 bases and J by 7 bases, leaving 12 bases between them. The CDR3 DNA reads TGTGCTAGTGGTTTCAGCCAGGGCCTTGGCTACACCTTC. This sequence encodes CASGFSQGLGYTF.

V and J are TRBV29-1 and TRBJ2-3, with 7 bases that match TRBD1. V gave up 5 bases and J gave up 1 base; unmatched junction bases: 3. The germline gives CDR1 SQVTM, CDR2 ANQGSEA. CDR3 length equals 13 residues. CDR3 protein: CSVRQGGTDTQYF. In DNA, the CDR3 is TGCAGCGTTCGACAGGGAGGCACAGATACGCAGTATTTT.

The chain employs TRBV6-5 and TRBJ2-7; D is possibly TRBD2 (6 bases). Germline-derived CDR1 and CDR2 are MNHEY and SVGAGI. Deletions cut 2 bases from V and 2 bases from J, with 7 bases between. The CDR3 loop spans 13 amino acids. The CDR3 DNA sequence: TGTGCCAGCAGTTACGGGGGGACCTACGAGCAGTACTTC. Its protein is CASSYGGTYEQYF.

The chain is built from TRBV10-3 and TRBJ2-7; D may be TRBD1 or TRBD2 (5 bases each). The V end was cut by 5 bases, the J end by 0 bases, with 14 bases between. Germline values: CDR1 ENHRY, CDR2 SYGVKD. The CDR3 consists of 15 residues. CDR3 amino acids: CAISRSKGSSYEQYF. The DNA of the CDR3 is TGTGCCATCAGTAGGAGCAAGGGGAGCTCCTACGAGCAGTACTTC.

This clone occurred a few times. This rearrangement joins TRBV29-1 to TRBJ2-7, with 7 bases that match TRBD2. Trimming cost V 4 bases and J 2 bases; bases outside gene matches: 2. This CDR3 spans 12 amino acids. The germline gives CDR1 SQVTM, CDR2 ANQGSEA. The CDR3 coding sequence is TGCAGCGTTGCAGCGGGGCCCTACGAGCAGTACTTC. It yields the protein CSVAAGPYEQYF.

A few counts support this clone. This chain links TRBV7-8 with TRBJ2-6; 8 bases agree with TRBD1. V gave up 5 bases and J gave up 0 bases; unmatched junction bases: 3. Germline loops: CDR1 SGHVS, CDR2 FQNEAQ. The CDR3 length is 16 residues. This chain's CDR3 is CASSPGQGSGANVLTF. The CDR3, as DNA: TGTGCCAGCAGCCCTGGACAGGGCTCTGGGGCCAACGTCCTGACTTTC.

With regard to this clone: The same CDR3 is also encoded by other DNA sequences in this sample. This sequence joins TRBV30 and TRBJ2-6; D is ambiguous. CDR1 is GTSNPN and CDR2 is SVGIG in the germline V gene (reference sequence). This CDR3 contains 13 residues. The V and J ends lost 2 bases and 0 bases respectively, with 2 bases between them. The CDR3 reads CAWSRSGANVLTF. The CDR3 coding sequence is TGTGCCTGGAGTCGCTCTGGGGCCAACGTCCTGACTTTC. The variable domain in full, completed from reference TRBV30 and TRBJ2-6, reads SQTIHQWPATLVQPVGSPLSLECTVEGTSNPNLYWYRQAAGRGLQLLFYSVGIGQISSEVPQNLSASRPQDRQFILSSKKLLLSDSGFYLCAWSRSGANVLTFGAGSRLTVL.